This T cell receptor (beta chain) was sequenced in a study of cytomegalovirus exposure and HLA in healthy donors. Study summary: Inside one of the first data releases sat 80 million to 95 million unique TCRs taken from HLA-typed donors. Genotyping showed roughly 81% of roughly 400 donors falling in the Caucasian-associated ancestry cluster. Study observations and caveats: Follow-up analysis later connected one missense variant in DCLRE1C with trimming of TCR beta V- and J-genes. Most TCR sequences were seen very rarely across donors, but some public TCRs occurred in many.

For this clone: Its antigen is not known.

Germline CDR1 is SGHTA and CDR2 is FQGNSA. The CDR3 runs 14 residues. Trimming took 7 bases from V and 2 from J, leaving 15 bases between them. Primers included in the PCR were 60 Vbeta and 13 Jbeta primers. Assay: immunoSEQ multiplex PCR; the TCRdb copy retains only in-frame clones and omits some. The top ten hold around 1.5% of the sample, which has roughly 150,000 clones, about three quarters seen once. The sequence was obtained from a man between 18 and 29 years old in good health and CMV-seronegative. The sample comprised PBMCs. The chain uses TRBV7-2 and TRBJ2-7, with D unresolved. CDR3 sequence (DNA): TGTGCCAGCACCCTCCAGAAATCGCCCTACGAGCAGTACTTC. Residues: CASTLQKSPYEQYF.